Described below is a single T cell receptor beta chain sequence and its context. No antigen is known for it. The sample originates from a study of blood T cells in healthy people across ages. Overall study results and limits: The lack of PBMC sorting stopped any conclusive naive versus antigen-experienced comparison.

The CDR3 spans 13 residues. V lost 0 bases, J lost 5 bases, and 8 bases lay in between. CDR1 is SGDLS, CDR2 YYNGEE, per germline. Primed by a sample-barcoded 5' primer and a J-beta primer mix, a second PCR proceeded for about 6 to 12 cycles. TCRdb reprocessed the 5' RACE reads via MiXCR and lists one record per CDR3 protein. Of about 1,500,000 distinct CDR3 sequences listed, roughly 27% are singletons. Isolation per sample recovered at least 7 million PBMCs. Per sample, no less than 5.5 micrograms of total RNA were extracted. This chain links TRBV9 with TRBJ2-5; no clear D gene. Input material: blood. The receptor was derived from a woman in her 30s in good health. The CDR3 DNA reads as TGTGCCAGCAGCGTAGAAGATGGGGAGACCCAGTACTTC. Protein product: CASSVEDGETQYF.